The entry that follows covers one T cell receptor (beta chain) sequence. This CDR3 has 17 amino acids. CDR1 is LNHDA and CDR2 is SQIVND in the germline V gene (reference sequence). With V trimmed by 1 base and J by 9 bases, 14 bases remained unmatched. The sample belongs to a study of blood T cell repertoires in COVID-19. Study-level information: T cells, B-cell-depleted T cells, or PBMCs supplied cDNA or gDNA.

One Seattle source followed patients from active infection through their disease course. As originally analysed: Estimates of nucleated cell counts were drawn from the amplification of reference gene primers. The assay was immunoSEQ multiplex PCR, and TCRdb's table has in-frame clones only and misses some. V, J and clone size were drawn from that table, and D and trimming were deduced from the DNA. The table includes about 130,000 clones, roughly 72% detected once. This receptor was obtained from an older man with COVID-19, enrolled during active disease. The specimen sequenced was peripheral blood. The chain has TRBV19 and TRBJ2-1; 8 bases align to TRBD2. Written as DNA, the CDR3 is TGTGCCAGTAGTATAGGGGGGCTAGCGGGTCCCCAGATTGAGCAGTTCTTC. This translates into CASSIGGLAGPQIEQFF.